This paragraph reports one T cell receptor (beta chain). In the source study's methods: Reference gene primers were amplified, and this amplification served to estimate nucleated cell counts. Sequencing was performed with immunoSEQ multiplex PCR; in TCRdb, only in-frame clones are kept and a portion is missing. V and J calls and clone size are given by that table; D and trimming were obtained from the DNA. This sample has 200,000 to 300,000 clones, with around 80% found just once. The data belong to a study of blood T cell repertoires in COVID-19. This CDR3 is 14 amino acids long. V was shortened by 3 bases and J by 2 bases, with 8 bases between the two germline ends. The V gene's germline CDR1 is MNHNY and CDR2 SVGAGI (reference sequence).

The sample was peripheral blood. The sequence was obtained from a man aged 35 to 55 who had recovered from COVID-19. The genes are TRBV6-6 and TRBJ1-5; D possibly corresponds to TRBD1 (5 bases). CDR3 nucleotides: TGTGCCAGCAGTTATATAGGGGGCAATCAGCCCCAGCATTTT. Amino acid sequence: CASSYIGGNQPQHF.